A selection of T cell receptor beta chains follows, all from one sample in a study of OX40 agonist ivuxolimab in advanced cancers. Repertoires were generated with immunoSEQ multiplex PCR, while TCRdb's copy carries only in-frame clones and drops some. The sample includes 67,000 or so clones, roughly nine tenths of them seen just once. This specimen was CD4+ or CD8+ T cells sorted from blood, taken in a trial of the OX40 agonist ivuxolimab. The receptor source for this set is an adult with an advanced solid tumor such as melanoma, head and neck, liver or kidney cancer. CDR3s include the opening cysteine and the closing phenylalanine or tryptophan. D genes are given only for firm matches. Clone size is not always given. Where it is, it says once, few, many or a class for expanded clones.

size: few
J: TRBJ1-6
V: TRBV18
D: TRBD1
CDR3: CASSPRGQGLSYNSPLHF
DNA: TGTGCCAGCTCACCACGAGGACAGGGCCTCTCCTATAATTCACCCCTCCACTTT

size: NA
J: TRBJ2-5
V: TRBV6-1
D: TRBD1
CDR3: CASSLDRIQETQYF
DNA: TGTGCCAGCAGCTTGGACAGGATCCAAGAGACCCAGTACTTC

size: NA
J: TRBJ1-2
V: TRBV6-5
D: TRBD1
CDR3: CASKKQGVSGYTF
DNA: TGTGCCAGCAAAAAACAGGGGGTGTCTGGCTACACCTTC

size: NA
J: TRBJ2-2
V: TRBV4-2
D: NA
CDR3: CASSQENRNTGELFF
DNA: TGTGCCAGCAGCCAAGAGAACAGGAACACCGGGGAGCTGTTTTTT

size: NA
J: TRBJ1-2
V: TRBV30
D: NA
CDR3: CAWGGYGYTF
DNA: TGTGCCTGGGGAGGTTATGGCTACACCTTC

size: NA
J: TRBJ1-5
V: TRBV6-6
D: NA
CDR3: CASRQGIQSNQPQHF
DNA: TGTGCCAGCAGGCAGGGGATTCAGAGCAATCAGCCCCAGCATTTT

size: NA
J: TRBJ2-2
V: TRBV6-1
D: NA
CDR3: CASSEVGYTGELFF
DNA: TGTGCCAGCAGTGAAGTGGGGTACACCGGGGAGCTGTTTTTT

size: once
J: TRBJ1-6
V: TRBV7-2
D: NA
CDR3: CASSLDQPGRTTNSPLHF
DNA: TGTGCCAGCAGCTTAGATCAGCCAGGAAGAACGACAAATTCACCCCTCCACTTT

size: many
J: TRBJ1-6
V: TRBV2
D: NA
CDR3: CASSETGGMDSPLHF
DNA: TGTGCCAGCAGTGAAACGGGGGGTATGGATTCACCCCTCCACTTT

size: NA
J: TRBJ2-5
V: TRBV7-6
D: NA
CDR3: CASSNQETQYF
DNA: TGTGCCAGCAGCAACCAAGAGACCCAGTACTTC

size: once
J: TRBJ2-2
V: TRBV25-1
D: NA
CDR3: CASGVGTNTGELFF
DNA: TGTGCCAGCGGCGTGGGCACGAACACCGGGGAGCTGTTTTTT

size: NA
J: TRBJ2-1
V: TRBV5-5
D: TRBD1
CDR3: CASSLEGASYNEQFF
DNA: TGTGCCAGCAGCTTGGAGGGGGCATCCTACAATGAGCAGTTCTTC

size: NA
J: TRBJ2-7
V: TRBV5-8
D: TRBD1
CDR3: CASHGQGIYEQYF
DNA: TGTGCCAGCCATGGACAGGGGATCTACGAGCAGTACTTC

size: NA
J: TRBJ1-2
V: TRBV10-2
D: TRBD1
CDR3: CASSDSTGGPYGYTF
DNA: TGCGCCAGCAGTGATTCGACAGGGGGCCCCTATGGCTACACCTTC

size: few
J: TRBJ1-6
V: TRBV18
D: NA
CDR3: CASSLGQRDSPLHF
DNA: TGTGCCAGCTCACTCGGACAGAGAGATTCACCCCTCCACTTT

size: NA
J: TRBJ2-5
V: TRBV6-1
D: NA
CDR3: CASSTSTGGTETQYF
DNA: NA

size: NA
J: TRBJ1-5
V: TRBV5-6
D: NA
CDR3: CASSPWGYSNQPQHF
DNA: TGTGCCAGCAGCCCTTGGGGTTACAGCAATCAGCCCCAGCATTTT

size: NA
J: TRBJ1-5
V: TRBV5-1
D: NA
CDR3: CASSFGGGQPQHF
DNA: TGCGCCAGCAGCTTTGGAGGGGGTCAGCCCCAGCATTTT

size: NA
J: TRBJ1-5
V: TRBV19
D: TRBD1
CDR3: CASTVFWRQGSQPQHF
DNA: TGTGCCAGTACCGTATTTTGGAGACAGGGCAGTCAGCCCCAGCATTTT

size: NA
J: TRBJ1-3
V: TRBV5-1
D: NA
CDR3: CASRDGVREAGNTIYF
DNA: TGCGCCAGCCGGGACGGGGTAAGAGAGGCTGGAAACACCATATATTTT

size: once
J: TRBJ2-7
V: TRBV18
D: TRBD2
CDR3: CASSEAGGILSYEQYF
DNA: TGTGCCAGCTCAGAAGCGGGGGGAATACTCTCCTACGAGCAGTACTTC

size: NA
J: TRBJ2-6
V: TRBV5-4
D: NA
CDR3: CASSLWQGVSSGANVLTF
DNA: TGTGCCAGCAGCTTGTGGCAGGGTGTCAGCTCTGGGGCCAACGTCCTGACTTTC

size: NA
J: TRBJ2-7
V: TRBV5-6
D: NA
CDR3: CASSSGRSGQYF
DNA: TGTGCCAGCAGCTCGGGACGGTCCGGGCAGTACTTC

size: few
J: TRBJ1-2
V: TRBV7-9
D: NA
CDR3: CASSPGDYGYTF
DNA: TGTGCCAGCAGTCCAGGAGACTATGGCTACACCTTC

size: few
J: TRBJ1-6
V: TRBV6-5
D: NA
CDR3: CASSYARLSPLHF
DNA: TGTGCCAGCAGTTACGCCCGCCTTTCACCCCTCCACTTT

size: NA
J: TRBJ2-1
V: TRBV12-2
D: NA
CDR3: CASRAYNEQFF
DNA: TGTGCAAGTCGCGCCTACAATGAGCAGTTCTTC

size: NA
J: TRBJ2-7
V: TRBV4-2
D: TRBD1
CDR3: CASSQVPGQGAYEQYF
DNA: TGTGCCAGCAGCCAAGTACCGGGACAGGGGGCTTACGAGCAGTACTTC

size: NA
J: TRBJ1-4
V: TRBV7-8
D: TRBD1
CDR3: CASRHHPGGGEKLFF
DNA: TGTGCCAGCAGACATCATCCAGGGGGAGGTGAAAAACTGTTTTTT

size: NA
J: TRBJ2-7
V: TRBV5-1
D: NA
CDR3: CASSSGQAGGYEQYF
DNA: TGCGCCAGCAGCTCCGGACAGGCCGGAGGGTACGAGCAGTACTTC

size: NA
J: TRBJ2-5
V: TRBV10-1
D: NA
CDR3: CASSPGIRDQETQYF
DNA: TGCGCCAGCAGTCCTGGTATTAGGGACCAAGAGACCCAGTACTTC

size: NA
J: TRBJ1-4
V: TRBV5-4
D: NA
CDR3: CASSTGGGTANEKLFF
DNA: TGTGCCAGCAGCACTGGAGGGGGTACAGCTAATGAAAAACTGTTTTTT

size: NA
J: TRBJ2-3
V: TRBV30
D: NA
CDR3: CAWSSGQPAQYF
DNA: TGTGCCTGGAGTTCCGGGCAGCCGGCGCAGTATTTT

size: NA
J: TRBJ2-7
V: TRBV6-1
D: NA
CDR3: CASSEGRYEQYF
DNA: TGTGCCAGCAGTGAAGGGCGTTACGAGCAGTACTTC

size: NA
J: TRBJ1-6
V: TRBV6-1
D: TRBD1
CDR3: CASTISGGRGSPLHF
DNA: TGTGCCAGCACCATATCAGGGGGCCGAGGTTCACCCCTCCACTTT

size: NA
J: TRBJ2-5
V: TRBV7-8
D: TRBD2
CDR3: CASSPAGETQYF
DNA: TGTGCCAGCAGCCCAGCGGGGGAGACCCAGTACTTC

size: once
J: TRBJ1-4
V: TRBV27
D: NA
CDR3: CASSKRRDIGELFF
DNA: TGTGCCAGCAGCAAGAGACGGGACATCGGAGAACTGTTTTTT

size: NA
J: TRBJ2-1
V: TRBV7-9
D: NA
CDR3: CASSQSTVRLDEQFF
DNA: TGTGCCAGCAGCCAATCGACAGTTCGATTAGATGAGCAGTTCTTC

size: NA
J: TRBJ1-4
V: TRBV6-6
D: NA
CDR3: CASSFNGGLGEKLFF
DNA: TGTGCCAGCAGTTTCAACGGGGGGTTGGGCGAAAAACTGTTTTTT

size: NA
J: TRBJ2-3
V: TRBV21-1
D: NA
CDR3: CASSKGSNRPGQVTDTQYF
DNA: TGTGCCAGCAGCAAGGGGAGTAACCGGCCGGGACAGGTTACAGATACGCAGTATTTT

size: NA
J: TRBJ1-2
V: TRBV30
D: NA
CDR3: CAWSVEANYGYTF
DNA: TGTGCCTGGAGTGTAGAGGCTAACTATGGCTACACCTTC

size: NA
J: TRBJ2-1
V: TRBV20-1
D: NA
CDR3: CSAEPQNEQFF
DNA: TGCAGTGCTGAGCCCCAAAATGAGCAGTTCTTC